This T cell receptor beta chain was found in a study of TIL therapy for anti-PD-1-resistant metastatic lung cancer. Study-wide background: Tumor harvest preceded PD-1/PD-L1 blockade, followed by nivolumab treatment. Tumors had a median PD-L1 proportion score of 5% to 6.5%. Tumors carried a median roughly 1.5 non-synonymous mutations per megabase.

Germline V gives CDR1 SEHNR, CDR2 FQNEAQ (reference sequence). J gave up 5 bases and V 2 bases, and 5 bases lay outside the gene matches. The CDR3 spans 14 residues. Sequencing used immunoSEQ v3. Clones were read by immunoSEQ multiplex PCR, and TCRdb kept only the in-frame ones, dropping some. This sample yields around 50,000 clones, of which around 70% are seen a single time; around 1.9% belongs to the top ten. Sample time point: pre-treatment sample, taken before nivolumab and TIL therapy. The material was blood, obtained at baseline. The chain is built from TRBV7-9 and TRBJ2-5; TRBD1 aligns across 7 bases. The receptor was derived from a person between 30 and 79 years old with non-small cell lung cancer. The DNA for the CDR3 is TGTGCCAGCAGCTTAAGGTCACAGGGGGAGACCCAGTACTTC. Encoded protein: CASSLRSQGETQYF.